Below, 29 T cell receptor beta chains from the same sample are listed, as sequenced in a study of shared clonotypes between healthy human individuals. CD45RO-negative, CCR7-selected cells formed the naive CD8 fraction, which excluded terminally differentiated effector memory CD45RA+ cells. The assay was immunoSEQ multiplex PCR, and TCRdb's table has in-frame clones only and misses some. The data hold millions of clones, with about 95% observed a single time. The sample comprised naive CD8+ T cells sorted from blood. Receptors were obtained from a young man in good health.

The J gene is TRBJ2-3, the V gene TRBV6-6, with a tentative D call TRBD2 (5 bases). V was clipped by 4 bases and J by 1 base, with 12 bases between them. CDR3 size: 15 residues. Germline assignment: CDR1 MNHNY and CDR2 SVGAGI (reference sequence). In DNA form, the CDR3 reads TGTGCCAGCAGTTCTCTAGCTTACGGCACAGATACGCAGTATTTT. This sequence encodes CASSSLAYGTDTQYF.

The CDR3 loop is CASSFPPPKLHEQYF. DNA of the CDR3: TGTGCCAGCAGTTTTCCCCCGCCAAAGCTCCACGAGCAGTACTTC. V and J are TRBV27 and TRBJ2-7; D is ambiguous. CDR1 and CDR2 from the germline V gene are MNHEY and SMNVEV (reference sequence). The CDR3 runs to 15 residues. The V gene lost 3 bases and the J gene lost 5 bases, with 17 bases spanning the gap.

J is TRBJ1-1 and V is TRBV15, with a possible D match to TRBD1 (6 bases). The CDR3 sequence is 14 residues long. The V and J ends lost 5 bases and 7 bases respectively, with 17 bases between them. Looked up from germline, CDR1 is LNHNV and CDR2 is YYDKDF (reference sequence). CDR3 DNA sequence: TGTGCCACCAGCTGGGGAGGGGGTGGAGGTGAAGCTTTCTTT. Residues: CATSWGGGGGEAFF.

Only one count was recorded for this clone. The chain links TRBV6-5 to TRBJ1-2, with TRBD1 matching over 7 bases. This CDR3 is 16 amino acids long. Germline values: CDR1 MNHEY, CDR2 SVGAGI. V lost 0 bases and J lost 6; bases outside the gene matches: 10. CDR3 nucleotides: TGTGCCAGCAGTTACTCTAGTACCGGGACAGTCGATGGCTACACCTTC. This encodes CASSYSSTGTVDGYTF.

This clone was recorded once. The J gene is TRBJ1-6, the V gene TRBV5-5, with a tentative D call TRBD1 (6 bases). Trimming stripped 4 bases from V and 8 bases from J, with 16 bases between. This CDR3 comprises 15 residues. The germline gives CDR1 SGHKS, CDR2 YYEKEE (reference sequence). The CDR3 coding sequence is TGTGCCAGCAGCCCAGGGGACTGGGGGGATTCACCCCTCCACTTT. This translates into CASSPGDWGDSPLHF.

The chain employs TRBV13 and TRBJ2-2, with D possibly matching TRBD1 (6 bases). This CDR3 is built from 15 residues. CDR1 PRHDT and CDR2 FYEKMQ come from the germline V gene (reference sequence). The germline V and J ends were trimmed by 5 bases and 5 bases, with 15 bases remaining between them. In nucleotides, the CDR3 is TGTGCCAGCAGCATGATACAGGGTTTGACCGGGGAGCTGTTTTTT. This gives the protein CASSMIQGLTGELFF.

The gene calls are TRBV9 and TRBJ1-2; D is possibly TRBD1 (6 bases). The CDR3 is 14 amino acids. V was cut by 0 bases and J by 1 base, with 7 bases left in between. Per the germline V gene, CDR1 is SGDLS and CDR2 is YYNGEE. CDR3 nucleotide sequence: TGTGCCAGCAGCGTAGAACAGGGTAACTATGGCTACACCTTC. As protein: CASSVEQGNYGYTF.

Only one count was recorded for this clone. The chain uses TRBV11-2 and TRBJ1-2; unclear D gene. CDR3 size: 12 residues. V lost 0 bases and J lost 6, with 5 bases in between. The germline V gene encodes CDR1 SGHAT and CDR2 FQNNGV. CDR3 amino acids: CASSLDENGYTF. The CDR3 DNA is TGTGCCAGCAGCTTAGACGAAAATGGCTACACCTTC.

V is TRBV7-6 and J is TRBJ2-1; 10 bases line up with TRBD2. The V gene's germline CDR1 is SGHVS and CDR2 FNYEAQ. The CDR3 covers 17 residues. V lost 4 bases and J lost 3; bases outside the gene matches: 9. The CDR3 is CASSWPTAGGGYNEQFF. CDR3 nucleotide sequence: TGTGCCAGCAGCTGGCCTACAGCGGGAGGGGGCTACAATGAGCAGTTCTTC.

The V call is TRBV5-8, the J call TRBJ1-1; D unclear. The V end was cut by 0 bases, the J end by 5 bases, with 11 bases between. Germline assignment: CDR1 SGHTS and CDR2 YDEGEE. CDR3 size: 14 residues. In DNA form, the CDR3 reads TGTGCCAGCAGCTTGGCAATCGGGAAAACTGAAGCTTTCTTT. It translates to CASSLAIGKTEAFF.

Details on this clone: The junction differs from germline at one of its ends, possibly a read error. This chain's CDR3 is CASSLDRQETQYF. In nucleotides, the CDR3 is TGTGCTAGCAGCTTAGACAGACAAGAGACCCAGTACTTC. The rearrangement uses TRBV7-7 and TRBJ2-5; D is perhaps TRBD1 (5 bases). The CDR3 spans 13 residues. Per germline, CDR1 SSHAT and CDR2 FNYEAQ (reference sequence).

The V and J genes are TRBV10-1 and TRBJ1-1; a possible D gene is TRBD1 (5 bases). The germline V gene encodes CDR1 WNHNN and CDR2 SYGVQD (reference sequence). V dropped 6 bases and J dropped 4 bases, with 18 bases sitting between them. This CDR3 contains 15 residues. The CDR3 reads CASSPHQGYGTEAFF. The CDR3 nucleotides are TGCGCCAGCAGCCCTCATCAGGGTTACGGCACTGAAGCTTTCTTT.

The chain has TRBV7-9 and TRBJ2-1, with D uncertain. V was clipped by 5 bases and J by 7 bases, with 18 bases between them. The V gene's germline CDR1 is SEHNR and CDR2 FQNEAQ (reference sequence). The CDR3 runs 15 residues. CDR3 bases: TGTGCCAGCAGCCCCTATTCCCGGGTAACTAATGAGCAGTTCTTC. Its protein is CASSPYSRVTNEQFF.

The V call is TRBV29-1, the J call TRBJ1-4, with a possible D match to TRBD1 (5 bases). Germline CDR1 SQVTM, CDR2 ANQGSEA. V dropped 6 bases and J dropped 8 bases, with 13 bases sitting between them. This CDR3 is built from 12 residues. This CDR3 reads CSVPGPDEKLFF. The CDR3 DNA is TGCAGCGTACCGGGACCCGACGAAAAACTGTTTTTT.

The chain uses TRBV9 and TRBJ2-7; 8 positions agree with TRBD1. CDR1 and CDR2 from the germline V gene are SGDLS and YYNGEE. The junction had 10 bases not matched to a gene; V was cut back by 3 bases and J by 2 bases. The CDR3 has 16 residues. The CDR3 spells CASSAQTGVSTYEQYF. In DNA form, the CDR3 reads TGTGCCAGCAGCGCGCAGACAGGGGTCTCTACCTACGAGCAGTACTTC.

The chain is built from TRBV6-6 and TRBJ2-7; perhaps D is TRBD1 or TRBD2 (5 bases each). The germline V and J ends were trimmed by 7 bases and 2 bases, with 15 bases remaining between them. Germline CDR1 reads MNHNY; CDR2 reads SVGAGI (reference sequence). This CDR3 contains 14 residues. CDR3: CASIRTGAAYEQYF. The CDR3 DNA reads TGTGCCAGCATTCGAACCGGGGCGGCCTACGAGCAGTACTTC.

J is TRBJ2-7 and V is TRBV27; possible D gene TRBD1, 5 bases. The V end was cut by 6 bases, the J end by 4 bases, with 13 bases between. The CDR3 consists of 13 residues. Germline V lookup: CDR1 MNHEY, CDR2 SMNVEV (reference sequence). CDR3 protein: CASSFQTGYEQYF. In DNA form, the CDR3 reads TGTGCCAGCAGCTTCCAAACAGGATACGAGCAGTACTTC.

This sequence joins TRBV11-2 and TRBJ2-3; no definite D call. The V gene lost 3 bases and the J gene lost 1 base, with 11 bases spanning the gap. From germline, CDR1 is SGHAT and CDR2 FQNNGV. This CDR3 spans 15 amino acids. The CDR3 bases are TGTGCCAGCAGCTTTAGTGGGGTGGGCACAGATACGCAGTATTTT. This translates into CASSFSGVGTDTQYF.

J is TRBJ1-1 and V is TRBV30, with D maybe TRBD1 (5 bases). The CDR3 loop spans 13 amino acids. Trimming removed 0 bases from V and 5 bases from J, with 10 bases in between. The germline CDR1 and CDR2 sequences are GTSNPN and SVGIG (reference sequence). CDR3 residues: CAWSVPGRTEAFF. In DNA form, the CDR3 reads TGTGCCTGGAGTGTACCAGGGAGGACTGAAGCTTTCTTT.

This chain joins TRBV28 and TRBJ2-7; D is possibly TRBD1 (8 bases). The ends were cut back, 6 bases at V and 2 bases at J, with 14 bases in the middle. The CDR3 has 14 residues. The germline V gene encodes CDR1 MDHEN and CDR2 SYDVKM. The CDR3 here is CASREQGGAYEQYF. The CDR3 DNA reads TGTGCCAGCAGAGAACAGGGGGGGGCCTACGAGCAGTACTTC. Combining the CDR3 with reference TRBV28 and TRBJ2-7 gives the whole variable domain DVKVTQSSRYLVKRTGEKVFLECVQDMDHENMFWYRQDPGLGLRLIYFSYDVKMKEKGDIPEGYSVSREKKERFSLILESASTNQTSMYLCASREQGGAYEQYFGPGTRLTVT.

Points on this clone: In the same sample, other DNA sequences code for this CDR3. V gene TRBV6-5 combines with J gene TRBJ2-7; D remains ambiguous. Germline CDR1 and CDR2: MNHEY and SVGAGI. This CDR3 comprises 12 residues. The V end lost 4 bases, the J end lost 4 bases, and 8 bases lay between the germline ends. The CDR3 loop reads CASSSDNYEQYF. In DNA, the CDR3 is TGTGCCAGCAGTTCGGATAATTACGAGCAGTACTTC.

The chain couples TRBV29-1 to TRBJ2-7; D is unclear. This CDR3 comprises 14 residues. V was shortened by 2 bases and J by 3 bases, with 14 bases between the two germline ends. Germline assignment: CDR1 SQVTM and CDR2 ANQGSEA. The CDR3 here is CSVELKGRGYEQYF. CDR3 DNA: TGCAGCGTTGAATTGAAGGGAAGAGGCTACGAGCAGTACTTC.

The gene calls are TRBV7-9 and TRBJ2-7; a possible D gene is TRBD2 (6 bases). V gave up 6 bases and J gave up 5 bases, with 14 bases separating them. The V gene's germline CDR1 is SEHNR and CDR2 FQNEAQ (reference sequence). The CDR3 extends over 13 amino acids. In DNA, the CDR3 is TGTGCCAGCAGTCGATCTAGCGCTGACGAGCAGTACTTC. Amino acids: CASSRSSADEQYF.

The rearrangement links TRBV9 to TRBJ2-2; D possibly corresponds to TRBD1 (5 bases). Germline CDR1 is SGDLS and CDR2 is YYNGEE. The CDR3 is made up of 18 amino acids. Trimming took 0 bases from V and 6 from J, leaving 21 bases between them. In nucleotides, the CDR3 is TGTGCCAGCAGCGTAGGGGAAGTGGGGCAGGGTTACCCCGGGGAGCTGTTTTTT. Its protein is CASSVGEVGQGYPGELFF.

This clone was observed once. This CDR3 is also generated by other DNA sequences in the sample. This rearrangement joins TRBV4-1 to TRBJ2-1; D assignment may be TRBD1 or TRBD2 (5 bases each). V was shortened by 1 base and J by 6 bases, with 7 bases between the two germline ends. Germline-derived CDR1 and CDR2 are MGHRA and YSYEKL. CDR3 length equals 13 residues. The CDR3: CASSQVGGNEQFF. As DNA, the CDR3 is TGCGCCAGCAGCCAAGTTGGGGGCAATGAGCAGTTCTTC.

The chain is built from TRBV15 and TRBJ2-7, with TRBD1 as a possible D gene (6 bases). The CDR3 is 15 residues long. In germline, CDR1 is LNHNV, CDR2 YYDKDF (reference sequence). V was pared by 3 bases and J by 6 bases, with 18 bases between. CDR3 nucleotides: TGTGCCACCAGCAGGTCCTCTACTGGACAGTCCGAGCAGTACTTC. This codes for CATSRSSTGQSEQYF.

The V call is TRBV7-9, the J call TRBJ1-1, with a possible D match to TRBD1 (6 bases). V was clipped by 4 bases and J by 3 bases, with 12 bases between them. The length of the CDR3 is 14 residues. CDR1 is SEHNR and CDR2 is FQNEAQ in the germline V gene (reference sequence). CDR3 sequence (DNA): TGTGCCAGCAGCTCGAGTAACAGGGACACTGAAGCTTTCTTT. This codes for CASSSSNRDTEAFF.

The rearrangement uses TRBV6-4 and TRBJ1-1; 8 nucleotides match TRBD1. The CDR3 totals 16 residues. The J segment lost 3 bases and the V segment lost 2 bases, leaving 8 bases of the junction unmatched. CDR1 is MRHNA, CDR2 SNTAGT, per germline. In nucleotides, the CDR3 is TGTGCCAGCAGTGACATGGACAGGGTGGCCGACACTGAAGCTTTCTTT. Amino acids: CASSDMDRVADTEAFF.

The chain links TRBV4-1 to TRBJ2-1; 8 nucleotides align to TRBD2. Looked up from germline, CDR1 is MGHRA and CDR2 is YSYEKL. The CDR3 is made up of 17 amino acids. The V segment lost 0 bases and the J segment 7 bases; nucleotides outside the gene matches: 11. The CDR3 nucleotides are TGCGCCAGCAGCCAAGATCCGGGAAGCGGGAGTTCGAATGAGCAGTTCTTC. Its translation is CASSQDPGSGSSNEQFF.